This TCR beta chain was identified during a study of human versus mouse CDR3 diversity and MHC coevolution. Germline lookup yields CDR1 GTSNPN and CDR2 SVGIG (reference sequence). The CDR3 totals 15 residues. Trimming pared 0 bases from V and 5 bases from J, leaving 16 bases between. Only in-frame clones appear in the TCRdb table, and some are missing; sequencing was by immunoSEQ multiplex PCR. The sample lists 75,000 to 90,000 clones, 93% occurring once. This rearrangement joins TRBV30 to TRBJ1-2, with TRBD1 as a possible D gene (6 bases). The clonotype comes from a person between 25 and 69 years old in good health. The sequenced sample was naive CD4+ T cells from blood. Noted subset: CD45RO-negative CD62L-positive naive CD4 T cells. The CDR3 region has the DNA TGTGCCTGGAGTGTAGGATTGGGGACACAGTATGGCTACACCTTC. Protein product: CAWSVGLGTQYGYTF.